This passage covers 9 T cell receptor beta chains from one sample sequenced in a study of Ad26.COV2.S vaccination and SARS-CoV-2 variants. TCRdb's copy holds only in-frame clones and misses some; the assay was immunoSEQ multiplex PCR. The table shows about 350,000 clones, with around nine tenths occurring only once. Treatment denoted: 19 received Ad26.COV2.S at low or high dose, single or two shots; roughly 5 received placebo; per-sample allocation not given. Sampling was done on day 63 after the first vaccine or placebo injection. Specimen: peripheral blood, collected in a trial of Ad26.COV2.S vaccine versus placebo. The receptors were sampled from a person aged 18-65 years who received the Ad26.COV2.S COVID-19 vaccine or a placebo.

The V and J genes are TRBV24-1 and TRBJ2-1; TRBD2 might be the D (6 bases). Germline CDR1 and CDR2: KGHDR and SFDVKD. Trimming took off 4 bases at V and 3 bases at J, with 9 bases between the two ends. The length of the CDR3 is 14 residues. In nucleotides, the CDR3 is TGTGCCACCAGTGACGGGAGAGTCTACAATGAGCAGTTCTTC. This codes for CATSDGRVYNEQFF.

This clone was detected only once. The sample has other DNA sequences that encode this CDR3 too. The chain employs TRBV7-9 and TRBJ1-5, with D uncertain. Germline V gene sequence: CDR1 SEHNR, CDR2 FQNEAQ (reference sequence). The germline V and J ends were trimmed by 3 bases and 7 bases, with 7 bases remaining between them. The CDR3 runs 12 residues. CDR3 loop: CASSFGEQPQHF. Written as DNA, the CDR3 is TGTGCCAGCAGCTTTGGGGAACAGCCCCAGCATTTT.

J is TRBJ2-1 and V is TRBV5-6; D not resolved. There are 14 residues in the CDR3. V was clipped by 2 bases and J by 5 bases, with 11 bases between them. Germline V gives CDR1 SGHDT, CDR2 YYEEEE. This chain's CDR3 is CASSFRSAHNEQFF. The CDR3 coding sequence is TGTGCCAGCAGCTTCCGTAGTGCCCACAATGAGCAGTTCTTC. Full variable domain (remainder filled in from reference TRBV5-6 and TRBJ2-1): DAGVTQSPTHLIKTRGQQVTLRCSPKSGHDTVSWYQQALGQGPQFIFQYYEEEERQRGNFPDRFSGHQFPNYSSELNVNALLLGDSALYLCASSFRSAHNEQFFGPGTRLTVL.

J is TRBJ1-4 and V is TRBV7-6, with 11 bases that match TRBD1. The germline V gene encodes CDR1 SGHVS and CDR2 FNYEAQ. The CDR3 consists of 15 residues. With 5 bases clipped from V and 4 bases from J, the junction kept 3 bases outside the gene matches. This chain's CDR3 is CASSAGQGGNEKLFF. The CDR3 DNA is TGTGCCAGCAGCGCGGGACAGGGGGGTAATGAAAAACTGTTTTTT.

In its sample, this clone was seen a few times. The rearrangement links TRBV24-1 to TRBJ1-2; TRBD1 might be the D (5 bases). Per the germline V gene, CDR1 is KGHDR and CDR2 is SFDVKD. The V end was cut by 1 base, the J end by 8 bases, with 13 bases between. This CDR3 comprises 14 residues. The CDR3 DNA follows: TGTGCCACCAGTGATTTTACAGGCGGGAACGGCTACACCTTC. Translated: CATSDFTGGNGYTF.

This sequence joins TRBV6-2 or TRBV6-3 and TRBJ2-1; possibly TRBD2 for D (7 bases). Germline-derived CDR1 and CDR2 are MNHEY and SVGEGT. V lost 4 bases, J lost 2 bases, and 15 bases lay in between. The CDR3 extends over 16 amino acids. The CDR3 coding sequence is TGTGCCAGCAGTTTCCTGGGGGGGGGCGCCTACAATGAGCAGTTCTTC. Translated, it gives CASSFLGGGAYNEQFF.

The V and J genes are TRBV4-1 and TRBJ1-1; the D gene is possibly TRBD1 (5 bases). Germline CDR1 MGHRA, CDR2 YSYEKL. CDR3 length: 15 amino acids. The V end lost 5 bases, the J end lost 1 base, and 14 bases lay between the germline ends. CDR3 residues: CASSEVGGANTEAFF. The CDR3 DNA reads as TGCGCCAGCAGCGAAGTTGGAGGGGCGAACACTGAAGCTTTCTTT.

V is TRBV7-2 and J is TRBJ1-5, with TRBD1 as a possible D gene (5 bases). CDR3 length equals 13 residues. The V gene's germline CDR1 is SGHTA and CDR2 FQGNSA. V lost 3 bases and J 11 bases, leaving 14 bases between the germline ends. The chain's CDR3 is CASSFVRQRAQHF. The CDR3 region has the DNA TGTGCCAGCAGCTTTGTACGACAGAGGGCCCAGCATTTT.

The chain carries TRBV2 and TRBJ2-2; D not certain. Germline-derived CDR1 and CDR2 are SNHLY and FYNNEI. V shed 3 bases and J shed 1 base, with 6 bases lying between them. This CDR3 spans 14 amino acids. CDR3 sequence (DNA): TGTGCCAGCAGTGAGTGGCGGAACACCGGGGAGCTGTTTTTT. Its protein product is CASSEWRNTGELFF.